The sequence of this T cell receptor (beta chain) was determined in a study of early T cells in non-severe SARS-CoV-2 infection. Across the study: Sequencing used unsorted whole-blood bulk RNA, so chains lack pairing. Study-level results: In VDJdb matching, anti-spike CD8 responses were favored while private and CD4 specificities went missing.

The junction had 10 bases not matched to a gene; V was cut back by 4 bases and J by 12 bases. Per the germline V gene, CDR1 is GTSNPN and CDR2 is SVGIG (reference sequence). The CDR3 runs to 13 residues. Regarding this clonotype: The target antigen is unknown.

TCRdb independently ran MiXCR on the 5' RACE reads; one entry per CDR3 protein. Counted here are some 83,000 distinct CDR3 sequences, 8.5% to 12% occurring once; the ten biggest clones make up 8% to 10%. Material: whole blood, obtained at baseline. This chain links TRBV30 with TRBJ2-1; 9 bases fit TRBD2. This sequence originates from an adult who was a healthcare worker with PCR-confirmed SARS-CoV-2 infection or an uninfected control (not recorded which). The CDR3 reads CAWTGLAVSVQFF. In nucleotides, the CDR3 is TGTGCCTGGACGGGACTAGCTGTGTCAGTGCAGTTCTTC.